Presented here are 2 T cell receptor beta chains from one specimen sequenced in a study of blood T cells in healthy people across ages. It was with a sample-barcoded 5' primer and a J-beta primer mix that a second PCR of roughly 7 to 12 cycles was run. TCRdb redid the calling of the 5' RACE reads with MiXCR, one entry per CDR3 protein. Among about 780,000 distinct CDR3 sequences listed, roughly 25% were seen once. This sample was shared with a second study, whose subject was T cells of mothers and their children.

Input material: blood. Source of these receptors: a boy aged 5-17 years in good health.

This clonotype was seen a few times. The rearrangement links TRBV12-5 to TRBJ1-2, with unresolved D. The CDR3 has 12 amino acids. The V end was cut by 6 bases, the J end by 2 bases, with 7 bases between. Germline V gene data show CDR1 as LGHNT and CDR2 as FRNRAP. The CDR3 region is CASGLGNYGYTF. The CDR3 DNA sequence: TGTGCTAGTGGGCTGGGGAACTATGGCTACACCTTC.

This clonotype showed up just a few times. This chain connects TRBV6-6 to TRBJ1-2; D unclear. The CDR3 extends over 16 amino acids. Germline CDR1 MNHNY, CDR2 SVGAGI (reference sequence). V dropped 0 bases and J dropped 4 bases, with 15 bases sitting between them. The CDR3 here is CASSYSNGGSAYGYTF. CDR3 in DNA: TGTGCCAGCAGTTACTCGAATGGAGGATCAGCCTATGGCTACACCTTC.